Shown below are 25 T cell receptor beta chains from a single sample sequenced in a study of blood T cells in healthy people across ages. The use of a sample-barcoded 5' primer and a J-beta primer mix characterized a second PCR of about 7 to 12 cycles. TCRdb re-analysed the 5' RACE reads in MiXCR, keeping a single row per CDR3 protein. The top ten hold about 32% of the sample, which has 700,000 or so distinct CDR3 sequences, roughly two fifths seen once. Input material: blood. These receptors were taken from a man older than 75 in good health.

V is TRBV20-1 and J is TRBJ2-4, with D perhaps TRBD1 (6 bases). The DNA end lines up better with TRBJ2-7; the J call may be wrong. This CDR3 has 13 residues. Germline CDR1 is DFQATT and CDR2 is SNEGSKA (reference sequence). CDR3 bases: TGCAGTGCCCCCACGGGCAGGGGCTACGAGCAGTACTTC. Its translation: CSAPTGRGYEQYF.

This chain connects TRBV2 to TRBJ2-1; D gene uncertain. CDR1 is SNHLY and CDR2 is FYNNEI in the germline V gene. V was cut by 2 bases and J by 0 bases, with 11 bases left in between. The CDR3 sequence is 16 residues long. The CDR3 nucleotides are TGTGCCAGCAGTGAAAACGCGCTAATCTCCTACAATGAGCAGTTCTTC. Amino acids: CASSENALISYNEQFF.

The rearrangement joins TRBV7-3 to TRBJ2-6; D is uncertain. V was trimmed by 6 bases and J by 1 base, leaving 7 bases between them. CDR1 is SGHTA, CDR2 FQGTGA, per germline. This CDR3 has 14 residues. CDR3 sequence (DNA): TGTGCCAGCAGATCGGTTTCTGGGGCCAACGTCCTGACTTTC. Protein sequence: CASRSVSGANVLTF.

In its sample, this clonotype was seen a few times. Here the CDR3 DNA reads TGCAGTGCTAGCCCAACCGGGACAGGGGATAGCACAGATACGCAGTATTTT. It codes for CSASPTGTGDSTDTQYF. V and J are TRBV20-1 and TRBJ2-3; TRBD1 matches 10 bases. The J segment lost 0 bases and the V segment lost 3 bases, leaving 9 bases of the junction unmatched. The CDR3 has 17 residues. Germline CDR1 DFQATT, CDR2 SNEGSKA (reference sequence).

The CDR3 sequence: CASSYPGLAGGPRSYNEQFF. The DNA for the CDR3 is TGTGCCAGCAGTTACCCCGGACTAGCGGGAGGACCACGCTCCTACAATGAGCAGTTCTTC. The chain has TRBV6-2 or TRBV6-3 and TRBJ2-1, with 14 bases matching TRBD2. The germline CDR1 and CDR2 sequences are MNHEY and SVGEGT. The V and J ends lost 2 bases and 0 bases, in that order; junction bases with no gene match: 9. CDR3 length: 20 amino acids.

The CDR3 DNA reads TGCGCCAGCAGCTCCGGGACAGGGGAGAACGAGCAGTACTTC. Protein product: CASSSGTGENEQYF. The rearrangement joins TRBV5-1 to TRBJ2-7; 10 bases fit TRBD1. Germline loops: CDR1 SGHRS, CDR2 YFSETQ. After removal of 3 bases from V and 5 bases from J, the junction contained 5 bases not matched to a gene. The CDR3 loop spans 14 amino acids.

There are many counts of this clonotype. The chain joins TRBV10-3 to TRBJ1-2; TRBD1 is a possible D gene (6 bases). Trimming pared 8 bases from V and 5 bases from J, leaving 15 bases between. The germline V gene encodes CDR1 ENHRY and CDR2 SYGVKD. This CDR3 is 13 amino acids long. The CDR3 reads CAIGGRVGYGYTF. Written as DNA, the CDR3 is TGTGCCATCGGGGGCAGGGTGGGATATGGCTACACCTTC.

This sequence joins TRBV4-2 and TRBJ2-5; the D is unclear. The CDR3 extends over 14 amino acids. Per the germline V gene, CDR1 is LGHNA and CDR2 is YNFKEQ. V lost 0 bases and J 3 bases, leaving 8 bases between the germline ends. CDR3: CASSQDSNEETQYF. The CDR3 DNA is TGTGCCAGCAGCCAAGACTCCAATGAAGAGACCCAGTACTTC.

This chain joins TRBV12-3 or TRBV12-4 and TRBJ2-1; 8 nucleotides align to TRBD2. This CDR3 is built from 14 residues. Trimming at V came to 6 bases and at J to 5 bases, leaving 6 bases not matched to a gene. Here the CDR3 reads CASSRLASNNEQFF. The DNA of the CDR3 is TGTGCCAGCAGCCGACTAGCGAGCAACAATGAGCAGTTCTTC.

Points on this clonotype: A much larger clone is a single base away; this may be a read error. The chain carries TRBV29-1 and TRBJ2-3; the D gene is possibly TRBD1 (5 bases). Looked up from germline, CDR1 is SQVTM and CDR2 is ANQGSEA. The V end was cut by 7 bases, the J end by 2 bases, with 10 bases between. The CDR3 consists of 12 residues. The CDR3 here is CSETETTDTQYF. The CDR3 DNA is TGCAGCGAGACAGAAACCACAGATACGCAGTATTTT.

This rearrangement joins TRBV29-1 to TRBJ2-1; 15 nucleotides match TRBD2. Germline CDR1 and CDR2: SQVTM and ANQGSEA. This CDR3 region has 14 residues. The CDR3 DNA sequence: TGCAACGTCGAGGAGGGACTAGCGGGAGGTGAGCAGTTCTTC. It yields the protein CNVEEGLAGGEQFF.

This clonotype was seen more than once but under ten times. The chain carries TRBV4-3 and TRBJ2-7; D call uncertain. Trimming stripped 0 bases from V and 0 bases from J, with 12 bases between. Looked up from germline, CDR1 is LGHNA and CDR2 is YSLEER. The CDR3 runs to 16 residues. The DNA of the CDR3 is TGCGCCAGCAGCCAAGATCAGTGGTCTAGCTCCTACGAGCAGTACTTC. Residues: CASSQDQWSSSYEQYF.

The chain is built from TRBV11-2 and TRBJ2-3, with 11 bases that match TRBD2. The CDR3 extends over 16 amino acids. CDR1 is SGHAT and CDR2 is FQNNGV in the germline V gene. Losses at the gene ends were 5 bases for V and 5 bases for J; bases not matched to a gene: 9. CDR3 in DNA: TGTGCCAGCAGCGATCAACTAGCGGGAGTGGTAGATACGCAGTATTTT. Its translation: CASSDQLAGVVDTQYF. The variable domain in full, completed from reference TRBV11-2 and TRBJ2-3, reads EAGVAQSPRYKIIEKRQSVAFWCNPISGHATLYWYQQILGQGPKLLIQFQNNGVVDDSQLPKDRFSAERLKGVDSTLKIQPAKLEDSAVYLCASSDQLAGVVDTQYFGPGTRLTVL.

V and J are TRBV2 and TRBJ1-6; D unresolved. Germline CDR1 and CDR2: SNHLY and FYNNEI. V was shortened by 7 bases and J by 6 bases, with 16 bases between the two germline ends. The CDR3 sequence is 15 residues long. CDR3 in DNA: TGTGCCAGCAACTCCGAGGGAAGTACTAATTCACCCCTCCACTTT. It specifies CASNSEGSTNSPLHF.

This clonotype was seen many times. The chain carries TRBV7-9 and TRBJ2-3; D is possibly TRBD2 (6 bases). The V gene's germline CDR1 is SEHNR and CDR2 FQNEAQ (reference sequence). V gave up 5 bases and J gave up 6 bases, with 15 bases separating them. The CDR3 runs 14 residues. CDR3 coding DNA: TGTGCCAGCAGCGACGGGACTCCATGGGATACGCAGTATTTT. It encodes CASSDGTPWDTQYF.

This clonotype was recorded many times. The V call is TRBV6-6, the J call TRBJ2-4; weak D call: TRBD1 (5 bases). The germline V gene encodes CDR1 MNHNY and CDR2 SVGAGI (reference sequence). The length of the CDR3 is 13 residues. V shed 6 bases and J shed 9 bases, with 15 bases lying between them. For the CDR3, the DNA is TGTGCCAGCAGCCGACAGAGTTTGGCCATTCAGTACTTC. Its translation: CASSRQSLAIQYF.

The rearrangement links TRBV7-6 to TRBJ1-5; D is unresolved. Germline lookup yields CDR1 SGHVS and CDR2 FNYEAQ. The V gene lost 3 bases and the J gene lost 6 bases, with 15 bases spanning the gap. The CDR3 is 15 residues long. The DNA for the CDR3 is TGTGCCAGCAGCTTGCAGCCCCAAGGGTCTCAGCCCCAGCATTTT. Translating it yields CASSLQPQGSQPQHF. Using reference TRBV7-6 and TRBJ1-5 for the parts outside the CDR3, the full variable domain is GAGVSQSPRYKVTKRGQDVALRCDPISGHVSLYWYRQALGQGPEFLTYFNYEAQQDKSGLPNDRFSAERPEGSISTLTIQRTEQRDSAMYRCASSLQPQGSQPQHFGDGTRLSIL.

Here the CDR3 reads CASSLGGSRQWTDTQYF. The DNA of the CDR3 is TGTGCCAGCAGCTTAGGGGGCAGCCGACAGTGGACAGATACGCAGTATTTT. The V call is TRBV7-2, the J call TRBJ2-3; possibly TRBD1 for D (5 bases). CDR1 is SGHTA and CDR2 is FQGNSA in the germline V gene. Trimming shortened V by 1 base and J by 3 bases, and 17 bases separated the two germline ends. The CDR3 contains 17 residues. The variable domain in full, with the rest retrieved from reference TRBV7-2 and TRBJ2-3, is GAGVSQSPSNKVTEKGKDVELRCDPISGHTALYWYRQSLGQGLEFLIYFQGNSAPDKSGLPSDRFSAERTGGSVSTLTIQRTQQEDSAVYLCASSLGGSRQWTDTQYFGPGTRLTVL.

The chain joins TRBV9 to TRBJ2-1; 9 nucleotides align to TRBD1. CDR1 is SGDLS, CDR2 YYNGEE, per germline. The CDR3 loop spans 15 amino acids. With V trimmed by 3 bases and J by 7 bases, 8 bases remained unmatched. CDR3 coding DNA: TGTGCCAGCAGCGCTGGGACAGGGTGGTATAATGAGCAGTTCTTC. Its protein product is CASSAGTGWYNEQFF. Drawing the rest from reference TRBV9 and TRBJ2-1, the complete variable domain is DSGVTQTPKHLITATGQRVTLRCSPRSGDLSVYWYQQSLDQGLQFLIQYYNGEERAKGNILERFSAQQFPDLHSELNLSSLELGDSALYFCASSAGTGWYNEQFFGPGTRLTVL.

This chain uses TRBV10-3 with TRBJ2-4; D remains ambiguous. Looked up from germline, CDR1 is ENHRY and CDR2 is SYGVKD. The CDR3 is 13 amino acids. V shed 5 bases and J shed 8 bases, with 13 bases lying between them. The DNA for the CDR3 is TGTGCCATCAGTAGGAAGGGTGGTTACATTCAGTACTTC. It is translated as CAISRKGGYIQYF.

This clonotype appeared once. The V call is TRBV4-2, the J call TRBJ2-5; a weak D match, TRBD1 (6 bases). CDR3 size: 16 residues. Trimming removed 0 bases from V and 5 bases from J, with 16 bases in between. From germline, CDR1 is LGHNA and CDR2 YNFKEQ. The CDR3 DNA reads TGTGCCAGCAGCCAAGAGCCCAGGGGCGTGGGGGAGACCCAGTACTTC. Amino acids: CASSQEPRGVGETQYF.

This clonotype was counted between two and nine times. The J gene is TRBJ2-4, the V gene TRBV10-1; possible D gene TRBD2, 6 bases. The closer fit of TRBJ2-5 to the DNA end suggests the J call may be wrong. Germline lookup yields CDR1 WNHNN and CDR2 SYGVQD (reference sequence). The CDR3 is made up of 15 amino acids. CDR3 nucleotide sequence: TGCGCCAGCAGTGGTAGCGGCCCCATTGGGGAGACCCAGTACTTC. Translation gives CASSGSGPIGETQYF.

V and J are TRBV12-3 or TRBV12-4 and TRBJ1-2; TRBD1 is a possible D gene (6 bases). V was clipped by 6 bases and J by 1 base, with 12 bases between them. CDR3 length equals 14 residues. The CDR3 DNA reads TGTGCCAGCAGAGCTACAGGGTATAACTATGGCTACACCTTC. Residues: CASRATGYNYGYTF.

The chain links TRBV24-1 to TRBJ2-1, with D perhaps matching TRBD2 (5 bases). The germline V gene has CDR1 KGHDR and CDR2 SFDVKD. Trimming shortened V by 3 bases and J by 6 bases, and 29 bases separated the two germline ends. The CDR3 is 20 amino acids. The CDR3 sequence: CATSDRNQYLRDALANEQFF. CDR3 in DNA: TGTGCCACCAGTGATCGGAACCAATACCTTCGGGATGCCTTGGCCAATGAGCAGTTCTTC.

V is TRBV20-1 and J is TRBJ2-5, with 8 bases matching TRBD2. The CDR3 runs 15 residues. Germline V gene lookup returns CDR1 DFQATT and CDR2 SNEGSKA (reference sequence). The V gene end was trimmed by 5 bases and the J gene end by 4 bases; junction bases not matched to a gene: 12. CDR3 in DNA: TGCAGTGCTGACGTCGGGGGACTAGTCGGAGAGACCCAGTACTTC. Its translation: CSADVGGLVGETQYF.